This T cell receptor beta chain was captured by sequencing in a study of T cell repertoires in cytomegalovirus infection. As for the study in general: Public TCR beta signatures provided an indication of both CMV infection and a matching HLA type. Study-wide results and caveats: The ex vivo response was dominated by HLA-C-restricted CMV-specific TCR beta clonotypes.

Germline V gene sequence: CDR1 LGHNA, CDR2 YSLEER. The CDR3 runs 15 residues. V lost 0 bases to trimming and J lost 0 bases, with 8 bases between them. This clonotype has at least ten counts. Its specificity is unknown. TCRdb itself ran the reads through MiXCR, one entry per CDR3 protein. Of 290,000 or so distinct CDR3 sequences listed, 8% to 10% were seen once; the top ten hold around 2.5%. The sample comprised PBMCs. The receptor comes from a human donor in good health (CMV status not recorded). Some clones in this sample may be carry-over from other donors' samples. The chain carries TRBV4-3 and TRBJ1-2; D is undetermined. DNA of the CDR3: TGCGCCAGCAGCCAAGACGCTACGACTAACTATGGCTACACCTTC. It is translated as CASSQDATTNYGYTF.